This T cell receptor beta chain was obtained from a study of CD8 T cells in ankylosing spondylitis. Study observations and caveats: About 8 highly homologous variants made up a TCR beta motif, and this motif appeared characteristic of ankylosing spondylitis blood. Certain motif variants had earlier appeared in reactive arthritis synovial fluid and blood.

The authors made TCR beta libraries by quantitative 5'-RACE with molecular barcodes. TCRdb recomputed calls from the 5' RACE reads with MiXCR, one row per CDR3 protein. The sample has some 130,000 distinct CDR3 sequences, about 7% seen once. The CDR3 has 15 amino acids. The V end lost 0 bases, the J end lost 0 bases, and 6 bases lay between the germline ends. Germline values: CDR1 ENHRY, CDR2 SYGVKD. In its sample, this clonotype was seen a few times. The antigen remains undetermined. Sequencing was performed on blood, either unsorted or a sorted T cell fraction (not recorded which). This receptor was identified in a female donor with ankylosing spondylitis or in good health (not recorded which). The chain links TRBV10-3 to TRBJ2-1, with D perhaps TRBD2 (5 bases). The CDR3 sequence is CAISESGSSYNEQFF. In DNA, the CDR3 is TGTGCCATCAGTGAGTCGGGGAGCTCCTACAATGAGCAGTTCTTC.